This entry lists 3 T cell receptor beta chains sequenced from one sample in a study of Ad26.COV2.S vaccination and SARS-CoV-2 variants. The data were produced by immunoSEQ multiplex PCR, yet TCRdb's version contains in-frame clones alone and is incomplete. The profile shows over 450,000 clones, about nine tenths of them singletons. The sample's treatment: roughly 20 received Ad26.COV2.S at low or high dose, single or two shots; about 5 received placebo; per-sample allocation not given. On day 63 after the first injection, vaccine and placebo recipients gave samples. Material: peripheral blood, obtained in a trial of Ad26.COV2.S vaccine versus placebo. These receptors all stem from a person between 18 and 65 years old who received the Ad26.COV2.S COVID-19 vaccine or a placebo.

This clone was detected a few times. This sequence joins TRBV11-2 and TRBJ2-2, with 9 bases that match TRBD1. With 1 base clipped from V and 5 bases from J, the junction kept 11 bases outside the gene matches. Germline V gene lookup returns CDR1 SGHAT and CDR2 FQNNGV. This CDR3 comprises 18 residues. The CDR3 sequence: CASSLVVRGQGWTGELFF. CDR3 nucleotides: TGTGCCAGCAGCTTAGTGGTTAGGGGACAGGGATGGACCGGGGAGCTGTTTTTT.

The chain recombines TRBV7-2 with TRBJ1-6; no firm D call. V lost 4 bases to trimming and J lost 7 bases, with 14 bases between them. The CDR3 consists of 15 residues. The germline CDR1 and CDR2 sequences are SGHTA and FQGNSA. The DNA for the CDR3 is TGTGCCAGCAGCTCCGACACCGCCCTAAATTCACCCCTCCACTTT. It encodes CASSSDTALNSPLHF. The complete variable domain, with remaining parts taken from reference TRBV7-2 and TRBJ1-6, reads GAGVSQSPSNKVTEKGKDVELRCDPISGHTALYWYRQSLGQGLEFLIYFQGNSAPDKSGLPSDRFSAERTGGSVSTLTIQRTQQEDSAVYLCASSSDTALNSPLHFGNGTRLTVT.

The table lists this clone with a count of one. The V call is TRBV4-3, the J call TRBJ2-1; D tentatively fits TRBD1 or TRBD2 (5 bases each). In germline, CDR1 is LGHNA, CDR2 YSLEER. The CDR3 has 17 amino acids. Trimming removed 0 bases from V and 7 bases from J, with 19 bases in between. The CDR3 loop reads CASSQDTTWGFGNEQFF. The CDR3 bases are TGCGCCAGCAGCCAAGATACAACTTGGGGGTTTGGAAATGAGCAGTTCTTC.